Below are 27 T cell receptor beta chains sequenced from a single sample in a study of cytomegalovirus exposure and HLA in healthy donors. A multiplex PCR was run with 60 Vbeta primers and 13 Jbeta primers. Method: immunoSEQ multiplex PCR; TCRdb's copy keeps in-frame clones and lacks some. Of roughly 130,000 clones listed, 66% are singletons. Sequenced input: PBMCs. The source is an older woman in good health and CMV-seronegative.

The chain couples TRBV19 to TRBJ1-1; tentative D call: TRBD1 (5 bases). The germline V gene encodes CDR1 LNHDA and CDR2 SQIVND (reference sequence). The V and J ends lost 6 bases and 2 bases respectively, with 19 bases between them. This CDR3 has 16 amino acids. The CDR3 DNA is TGTGCCAGTAGGCATGTCCCTAGAAGGGGAAACACTGAAGCTTTCTTT. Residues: CASRHVPRRGNTEAFF. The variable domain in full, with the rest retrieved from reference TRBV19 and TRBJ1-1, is DGGITQSPKYLFRKEGQNVTLSCEQNLNHDAMYWYRQDPGQGLRLIYYSQIVNDFQKGDIAEGYSVSREKKESFPLTVTSAQKNPTAFYLCASRHVPRRGNTEAFFGQGTRLTVV.

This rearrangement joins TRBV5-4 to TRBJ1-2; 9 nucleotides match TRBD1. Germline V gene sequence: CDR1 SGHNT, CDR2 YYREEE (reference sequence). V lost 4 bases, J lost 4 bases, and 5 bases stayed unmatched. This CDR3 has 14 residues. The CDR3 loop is CASSTPGQGYGYTF. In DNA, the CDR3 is TGTGCCAGCAGCACGCCGGGACAGGGCTATGGCTACACCTTC.

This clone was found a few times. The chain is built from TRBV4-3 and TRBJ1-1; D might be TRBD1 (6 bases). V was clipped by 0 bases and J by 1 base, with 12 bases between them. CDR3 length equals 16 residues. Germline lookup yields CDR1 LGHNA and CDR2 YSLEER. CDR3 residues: CASSQEAGARNTEAFF. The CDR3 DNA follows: TGCGCCAGCAGCCAAGAAGCGGGGGCGAGGAACACTGAAGCTTTCTTT.

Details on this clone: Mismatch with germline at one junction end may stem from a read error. The CDR3 DNA follows: TGTTCCAGCAGCTTTGAATCGGACGAGCAGTACTTC. Its translation: CSSSFESDEQYF. This chain links TRBV7-9 with TRBJ2-7; D is unclear. There are 12 residues in the CDR3. The germline V gene encodes CDR1 SEHNR and CDR2 FQNEAQ (reference sequence).

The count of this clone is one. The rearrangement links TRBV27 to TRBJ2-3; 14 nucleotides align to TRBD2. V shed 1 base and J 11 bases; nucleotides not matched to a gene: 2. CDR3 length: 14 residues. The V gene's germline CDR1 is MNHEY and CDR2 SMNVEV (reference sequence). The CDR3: CASSLLGTSGRQYF. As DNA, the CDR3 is TGTGCCAGCAGTTTATTAGGGACTAGCGGGAGGCAGTATTTT.

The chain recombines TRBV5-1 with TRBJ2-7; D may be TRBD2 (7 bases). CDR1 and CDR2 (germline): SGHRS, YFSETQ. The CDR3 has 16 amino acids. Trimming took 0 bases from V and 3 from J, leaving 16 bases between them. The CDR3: CASSLGGGGDLYEQYF. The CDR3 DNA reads TGCGCCAGCAGCTTGGGGGGAGGGGGGGACCTCTACGAGCAGTACTTC.

CDR3 protein: CASSPSGASGETQYF. In DNA, the CDR3 is TGTGCCAGCAGCCCCAGCGGAGCCTCCGGGGAGACCCAGTACTTC. The chain uses TRBV9 and TRBJ2-5; TRBD2 is a possible D gene (5 bases). CDR1 is SGDLS and CDR2 is YYNGEE in the germline V gene. The V gene lost 4 bases and the J gene lost 5 bases, with 18 bases spanning the gap. The CDR3 totals 15 residues.

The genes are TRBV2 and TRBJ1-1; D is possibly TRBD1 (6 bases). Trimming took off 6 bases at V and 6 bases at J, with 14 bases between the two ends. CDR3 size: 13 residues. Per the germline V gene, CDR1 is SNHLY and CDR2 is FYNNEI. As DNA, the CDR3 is TGTGCCAGCAGCGAACAGGGTTTGTCTGAAGCTTTCTTT. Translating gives CASSEQGLSEAFF.

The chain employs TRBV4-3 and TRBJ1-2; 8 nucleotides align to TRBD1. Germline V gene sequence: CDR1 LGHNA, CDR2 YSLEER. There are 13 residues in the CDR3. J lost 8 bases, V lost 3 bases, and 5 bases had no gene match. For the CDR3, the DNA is TGCGCCAGCAGCCATGACAGGGGAGTCGGCTACACCTTC. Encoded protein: CASSHDRGVGYTF.

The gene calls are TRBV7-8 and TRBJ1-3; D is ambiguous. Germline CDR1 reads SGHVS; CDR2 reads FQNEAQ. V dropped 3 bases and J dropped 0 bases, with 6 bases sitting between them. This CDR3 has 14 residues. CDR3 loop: CASSLGLSGNTIYF. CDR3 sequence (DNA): TGTGCCAGCAGCTTGGGCCTCTCTGGAAACACCATATATTTT. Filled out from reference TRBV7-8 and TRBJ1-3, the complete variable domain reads GAGVSQSPRYKVAKRGQDVALRCDPISGHVSLFWYQQALGQGPEFLTYFQNEAQLDKSGLPSDRFFAERPEGSVSTLKIQRTQQEDSAVYLCASSLGLSGNTIYFGEGSWLTVV.

CDR3 loop: CASSLTGTVYGYTF. CDR3 DNA sequence: TGTGCCAGCAGTTTAACCGGGACAGTCTATGGCTACACCTTC. The rearrangement joins TRBV6-1 to TRBJ1-2; TRBD1 matches 7 bases. V gave up 5 bases and J gave up 4 bases; unmatched junction bases: 7. The germline gives CDR1 MNHNS, CDR2 SASEGT. The CDR3 spans 14 residues.

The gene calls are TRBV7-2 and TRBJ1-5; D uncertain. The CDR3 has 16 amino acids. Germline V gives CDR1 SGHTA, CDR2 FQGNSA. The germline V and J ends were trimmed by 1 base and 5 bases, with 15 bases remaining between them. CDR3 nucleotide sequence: TGTGCCAGCAGCTTAGGGTTGGTCAGGCCAGATCAGCCCCAGCATTTT. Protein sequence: CASSLGLVRPDQPQHF.

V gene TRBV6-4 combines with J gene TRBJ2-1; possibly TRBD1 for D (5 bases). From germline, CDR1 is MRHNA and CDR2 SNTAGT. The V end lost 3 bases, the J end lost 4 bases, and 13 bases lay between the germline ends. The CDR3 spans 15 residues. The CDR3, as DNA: TGTGCCAGCAGTGATTCAGGGATTTGGTACAATGAGCAGTTCTTC. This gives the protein CASSDSGIWYNEQFF.

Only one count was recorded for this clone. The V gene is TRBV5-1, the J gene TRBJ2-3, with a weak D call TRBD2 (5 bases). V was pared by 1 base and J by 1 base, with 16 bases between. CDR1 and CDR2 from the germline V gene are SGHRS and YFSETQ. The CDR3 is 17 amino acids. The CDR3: CASSLSPVGARTDTQYF. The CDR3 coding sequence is TGCGCCAGCAGCTTGAGTCCCGTGGGAGCCCGCACAGATACGCAGTATTTT.

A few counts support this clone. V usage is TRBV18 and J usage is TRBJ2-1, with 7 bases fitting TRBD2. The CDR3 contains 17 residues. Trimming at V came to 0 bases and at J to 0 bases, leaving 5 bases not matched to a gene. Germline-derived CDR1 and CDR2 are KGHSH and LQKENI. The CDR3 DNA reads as TGTGCCAGCTCACCACCCAGCGGGGTCAGCTCCTACAATGAGCAGTTCTTC. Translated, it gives CASSPPSGVSSYNEQFF.

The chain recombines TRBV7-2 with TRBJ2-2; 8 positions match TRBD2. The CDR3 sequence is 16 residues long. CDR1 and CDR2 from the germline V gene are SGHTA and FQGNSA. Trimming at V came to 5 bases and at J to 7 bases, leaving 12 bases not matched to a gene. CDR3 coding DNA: TGTGCCAGCAGCCGAGCGGGAGTGGGGCGTGGCGGGGAGCTGTTTTTT. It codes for CASSRAGVGRGGELFF.

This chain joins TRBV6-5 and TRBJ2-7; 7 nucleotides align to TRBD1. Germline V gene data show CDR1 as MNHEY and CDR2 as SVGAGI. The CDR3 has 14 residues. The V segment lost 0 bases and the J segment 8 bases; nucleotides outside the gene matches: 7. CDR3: CASSYSRDSFKQYF. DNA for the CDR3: TGTGCCAGCAGTTACTCCAGGGACAGTTTTAAGCAGTACTTC.

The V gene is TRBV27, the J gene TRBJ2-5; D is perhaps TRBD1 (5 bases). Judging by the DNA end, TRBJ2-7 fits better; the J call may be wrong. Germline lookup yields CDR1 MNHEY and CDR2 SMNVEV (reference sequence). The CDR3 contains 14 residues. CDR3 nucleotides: TGTGCCAGCAGTTCAGGACAAGCCGCCGGCGAGCAGTACTTC. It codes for CASSSGQAAGEQYF.

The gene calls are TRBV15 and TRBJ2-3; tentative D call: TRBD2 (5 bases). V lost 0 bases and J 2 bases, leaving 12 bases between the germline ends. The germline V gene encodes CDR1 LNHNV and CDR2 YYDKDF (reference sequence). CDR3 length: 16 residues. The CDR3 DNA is TGTGCCACCAGCAGAGATCCGGAGGAAACCACAGATACGCAGTATTTT. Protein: CATSRDPEETTDTQYF.

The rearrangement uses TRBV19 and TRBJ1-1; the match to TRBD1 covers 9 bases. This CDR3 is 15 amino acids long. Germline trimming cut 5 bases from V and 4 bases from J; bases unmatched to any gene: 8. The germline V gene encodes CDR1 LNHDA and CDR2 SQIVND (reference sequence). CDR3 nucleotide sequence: TGTGCCAGTAGTGGGCCACAGGGGGCGACCACTGAAGCTTTCTTT. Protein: CASSGPQGATTEAFF. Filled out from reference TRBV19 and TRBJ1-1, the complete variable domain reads DGGITQSPKYLFRKEGQNVTLSCEQNLNHDAMYWYRQDPGQGLRLIYYSQIVNDFQKGDIAEGYSVSREKKESFPLTVTSAQKNPTAFYLCASSGPQGATTEAFFGQGTRLTVV.

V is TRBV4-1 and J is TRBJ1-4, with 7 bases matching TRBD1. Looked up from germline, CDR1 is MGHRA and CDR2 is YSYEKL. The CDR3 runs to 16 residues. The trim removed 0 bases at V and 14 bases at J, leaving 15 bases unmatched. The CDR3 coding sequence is TGCGCCAGCAGCCAAGATCGGGGGACAGCAAGGACGGGGCTGTTTTTT. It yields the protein CASSQDRGTARTGLFF.

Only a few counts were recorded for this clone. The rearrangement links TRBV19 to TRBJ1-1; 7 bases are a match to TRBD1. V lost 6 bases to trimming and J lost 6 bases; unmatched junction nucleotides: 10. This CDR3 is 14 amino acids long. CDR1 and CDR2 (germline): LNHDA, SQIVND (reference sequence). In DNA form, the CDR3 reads TGTGCCAGTAGGCCCGCGACAGGGTCCCCTGAAGCTTTCTTT. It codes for CASRPATGSPEAFF.

The CDR3 loop reads CASSLALGALEQYF. DNA for the CDR3: TGTGCCAGCAGCTTAGCCCTTGGGGCCCTCGAGCAGTACTTC. The chain couples TRBV11-2 to TRBJ2-7; D perhaps matches TRBD1 (5 bases). Germline lookup yields CDR1 SGHAT and CDR2 FQNNGV. The CDR3 is made up of 14 amino acids. Trimming stripped 1 base from V and 6 bases from J, with 13 bases between.

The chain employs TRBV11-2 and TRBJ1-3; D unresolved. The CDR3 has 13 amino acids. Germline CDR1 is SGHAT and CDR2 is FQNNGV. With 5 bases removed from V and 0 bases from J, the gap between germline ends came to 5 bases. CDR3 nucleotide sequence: TGTGCCAGCAGCCTGGCCTCTGGAAACACCATATATTTT. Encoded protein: CASSLASGNTIYF.

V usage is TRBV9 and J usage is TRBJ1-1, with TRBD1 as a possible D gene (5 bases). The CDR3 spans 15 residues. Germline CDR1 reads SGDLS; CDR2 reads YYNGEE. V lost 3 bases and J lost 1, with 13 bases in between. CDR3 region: CASSGDSSPNTEAFF. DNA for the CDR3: TGTGCCAGCAGCGGCGACAGTTCGCCGAACACTGAAGCTTTCTTT.

The CDR3 here is CASSARTSGSMDTQYF. The CDR3 DNA reads as TGTGCCAGCAGCGCCAGGACTAGCGGGAGTATGGATACGCAGTATTTT. The chain couples TRBV9 to TRBJ2-3, with TRBD2 identical over 13 bases. Trimming at V came to 3 bases and at J to 6 bases, leaving 7 bases not matched to a gene. Germline V gene data show CDR1 as SGDLS and CDR2 as YYNGEE. This CDR3 has 16 amino acids.

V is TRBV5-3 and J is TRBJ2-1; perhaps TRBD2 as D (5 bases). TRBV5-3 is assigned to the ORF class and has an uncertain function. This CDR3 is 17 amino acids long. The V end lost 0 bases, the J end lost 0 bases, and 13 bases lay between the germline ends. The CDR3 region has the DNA TGTGCCAGAAGCTTGGGCGGGCCGGTTAGCTCCTACAATGAGCAGTTCTTC. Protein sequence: CARSLGGPVSSYNEQFF.